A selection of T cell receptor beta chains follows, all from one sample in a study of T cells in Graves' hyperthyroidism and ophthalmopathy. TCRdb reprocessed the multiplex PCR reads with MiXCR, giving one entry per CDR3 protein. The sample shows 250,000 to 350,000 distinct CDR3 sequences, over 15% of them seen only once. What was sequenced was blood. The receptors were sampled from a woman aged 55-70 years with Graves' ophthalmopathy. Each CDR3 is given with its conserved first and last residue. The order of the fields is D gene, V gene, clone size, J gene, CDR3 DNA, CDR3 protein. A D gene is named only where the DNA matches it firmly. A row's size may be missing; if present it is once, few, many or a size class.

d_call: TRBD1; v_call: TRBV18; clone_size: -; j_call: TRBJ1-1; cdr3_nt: TGTGCCAGCTCACCAACAGGGGGCGAGACTGAAGCTTTCTTT; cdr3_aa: CASSPTGGETEAFF
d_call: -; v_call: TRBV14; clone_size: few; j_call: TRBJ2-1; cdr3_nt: TGTGCCAGCAGCCAAGACCTTACAGGGATCAATGAGCAGTTCTTC; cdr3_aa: CASSQDLTGINEQFF
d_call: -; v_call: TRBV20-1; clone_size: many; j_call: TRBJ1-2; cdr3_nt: TGCAGTGCTAGAGTGCCCCCGGCGATCCTGGGCTATGGCTACACCTTC; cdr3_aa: CSARVPPAILGYGYTF
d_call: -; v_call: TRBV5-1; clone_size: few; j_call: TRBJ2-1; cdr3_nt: TGCGCCAGCAGCGCCGGGCCCCGAAAGCTAGTTAGTGAGCAGTTCTTC; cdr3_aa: CASSAGPRKLVSEQFF
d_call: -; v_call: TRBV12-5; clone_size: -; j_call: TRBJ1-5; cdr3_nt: TGTGCTAGTGGTTTGGTAGGGCAGTTCAATCAGCCCCAGCATTTT; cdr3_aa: CASGLVGQFNQPQHF
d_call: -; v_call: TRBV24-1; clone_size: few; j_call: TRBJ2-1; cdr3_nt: TGTGCCACCAGTGATTCGTGGGCTAGCTCCTACAATGAGCAGTTCTTC; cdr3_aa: CATSDSWASSYNEQFF
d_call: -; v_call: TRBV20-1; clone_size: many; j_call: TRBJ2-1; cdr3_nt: TGCAGTGCTAGTCAACGTTTGGCCTACAATGAGCAGTTCTTC; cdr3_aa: CSASQRLAYNEQFF
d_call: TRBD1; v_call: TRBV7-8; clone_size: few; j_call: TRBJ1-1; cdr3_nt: TGTGCCAGCAGCGGACAGGGGATGGGCACTGAAGCTTTCTTT; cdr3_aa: CASSGQGMGTEAFF
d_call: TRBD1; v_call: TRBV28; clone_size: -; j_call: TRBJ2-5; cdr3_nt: TGTGCCAGCAGTTCGGGACAGGGGTCAGGGGAGACCCAGTACTTC; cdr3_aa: CASSSGQGSGETQYF
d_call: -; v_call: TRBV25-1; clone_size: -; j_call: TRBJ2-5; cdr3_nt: TGTGCCACCACGACCTCCGGGGAGACCCAGTACTTC; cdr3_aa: CATTTSGETQYF
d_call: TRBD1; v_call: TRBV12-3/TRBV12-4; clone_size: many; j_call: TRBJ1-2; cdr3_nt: TGTGCCAGCAGTCCGAGGAGTGGGACAGCAAGCTATGGCTACACCTTC; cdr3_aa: CASSPRSGTASYGYTF
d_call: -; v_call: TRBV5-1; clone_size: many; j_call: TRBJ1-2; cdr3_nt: TGCGCCAGCAGCCCAACCGGGGGCACCAACTATGGCTACACCTTC; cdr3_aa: CASSPTGGTNYGYTF
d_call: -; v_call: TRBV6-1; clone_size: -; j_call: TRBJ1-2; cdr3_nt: TGTGCCGGCAGTGAAGAAGGGTATGGCTACACCTTC; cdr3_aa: CAGSEEGYGYTF
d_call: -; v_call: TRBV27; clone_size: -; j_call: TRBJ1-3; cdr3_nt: TGTGCCAGCAGTTTATCGCCCAGGTTGAACACCATATATTTT; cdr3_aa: CASSLSPRLNTIYF
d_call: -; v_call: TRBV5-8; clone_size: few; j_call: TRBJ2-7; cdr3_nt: TGTGCCAGCAGCTCCCGCTCCTACGAGCAGTACTTC; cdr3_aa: CASSSRSYEQYF
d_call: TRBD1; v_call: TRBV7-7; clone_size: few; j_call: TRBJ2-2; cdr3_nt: TGTGCCAGCAGCCCCCTGGGACAGGGTACCGGGGAGCTGTTTTTT; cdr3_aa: CASSPLGQGTGELFF
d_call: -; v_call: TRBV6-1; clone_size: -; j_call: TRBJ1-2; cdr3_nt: TGTGCCAGCCGATCGAACGGGTCGGGGGGATACTATGGCTACACCTTC; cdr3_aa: CASRSNGSGGYYGYTF
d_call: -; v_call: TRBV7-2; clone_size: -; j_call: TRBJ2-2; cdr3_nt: TGTGCCAGCAGCTTAGCGAATGGGAGGAGGGTGCTGTTTTTT; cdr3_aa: CASSLANGRRVLFF
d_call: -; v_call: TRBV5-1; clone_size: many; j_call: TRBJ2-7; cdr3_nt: TGCGCCAGCAGCCCTCGGGCCGACGACGAGCAGTACTTC; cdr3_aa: CASSPRADDEQYF
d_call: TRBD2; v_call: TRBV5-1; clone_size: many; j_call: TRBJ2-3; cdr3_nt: TGCGCCAGCAGCCATCGCTGGACTAGCGACGGAGATACGCAGTATTTT; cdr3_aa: CASSHRWTSDGDTQYF
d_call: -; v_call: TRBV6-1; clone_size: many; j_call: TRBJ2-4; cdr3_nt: TGTGCCAGCGTGACGGATGCCAAAAACATTCAGTACTTC; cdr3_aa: CASVTDAKNIQYF
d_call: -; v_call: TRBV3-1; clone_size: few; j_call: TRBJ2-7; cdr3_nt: TGTGCCAGCAGCCAGCCCGGGGCCCCCTACGAGCAGTACTTC; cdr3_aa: CASSQPGAPYEQYF
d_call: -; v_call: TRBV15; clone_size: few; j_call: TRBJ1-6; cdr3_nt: TGTGCCACCAGCAGAGATCGGGCTGCTGGTTCACCCCTCCACTTT; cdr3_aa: CATSRDRAAGSPLHF